Presented here are 20 T cell receptor beta chains from one specimen sequenced in a study of control samples from healthy donors and cancer patients. The data were produced by immunoSEQ multiplex PCR, yet TCRdb's version contains in-frame clones alone and is incomplete. Here the sample spans tens of thousands of clones, 70% to 90% being singletons. The specimen was PBMCs. The receptors derive from a woman aged 50 to 60 with head and neck cancer.

This sequence joins TRBV2 and TRBJ1-5; D is unclear. Germline values: CDR1 SNHLY, CDR2 FYNNEI. The CDR3 totals 11 residues. The germline V and J ends were trimmed by 3 bases and 14 bases, with 11 bases remaining between them. CDR3: CASSEGSKEHF. The CDR3 DNA is TGTGCCAGCAGTGAGGGCAGTAAAGAGCATTTT.

The chain combines TRBV15 with TRBJ1-1; the D gene is possibly TRBD1 (6 bases). The germline CDR1 and CDR2 sequences are LNHNV and YYDKDF (reference sequence). V was cut by 1 base and J by 5 bases, with 20 bases left in between. The CDR3 consists of 17 residues. In nucleotides, the CDR3 is TGTGCCACCAGCAGAGCGGGGTGGGGGGCGCTTAGGACTGAAGCTTTCTTT. Residues: CATSRAGWGALRTEAFF.

The chain has TRBV14 and TRBJ1-5, with a tentative D call TRBD1 (5 bases). The CDR3 extends over 12 amino acids. V was cut by 8 bases and J by 5 bases, with 10 bases left in between. CDR1 and CDR2 from the germline V gene are SGHDN and FVKESK. CDR3 amino acids: CASRGSYQPQHF. In DNA, the CDR3 is TGTGCCAGCCGGGGGTCCTATCAGCCCCAGCATTTT.

The chain links TRBV12-3 or TRBV12-4 to TRBJ1-4; TRBD1 is a possible D gene (5 bases). CDR3 length: 13 residues. V lost 7 bases to trimming and J lost 7 bases, with 13 bases between them. The CDR3 sequence is CASTTPGTEKLFF. In DNA, the CDR3 is TGTGCCAGCACCACGCCCGGGACTGAAAAACTGTTTTTT.

The chain joins TRBV10-3 to TRBJ1-2; D is unclear. This CDR3 spans 15 amino acids. The V end lost 5 bases, the J end lost 3 bases, and 16 bases lay between the germline ends. Germline CDR1 ENHRY, CDR2 SYGVKD. CDR3 residues: CAISPRVGIDYGYTF. CDR3 DNA: TGTGCCATCAGTCCCCGAGTAGGGATTGACTATGGCTACACCTTC.

V usage is TRBV5-6 and J usage is TRBJ1-4, with D perhaps matching TRBD1 (5 bases). V lost 0 bases to trimming and J lost 5 bases, with 8 bases between them. The germline gives CDR1 SGHDT, CDR2 YYEEEE. This CDR3 has 14 amino acids. CDR3 loop: CASSLASGNEKLFF. The CDR3, as DNA: TGTGCCAGCAGCTTGGCGTCAGGGAATGAAAAACTGTTTTTT.

The table lists this clone with a few counts. This sequence joins TRBV28 and TRBJ2-7, with unresolved D. This CDR3 is 12 amino acids long. The V gene's germline CDR1 is MDHEN and CDR2 SYDVKM. The V end lost 5 bases, the J end lost 2 bases, and 7 bases lay between the germline ends. The CDR3 here is CASSRPPYEQYF. The CDR3 DNA sequence: TGTGCCAGCAGTCGCCCCCCCTACGAGCAGTACTTC.

This clone has only one observation. This chain joins TRBV27 and TRBJ2-7; possible D gene TRBD1, 5 bases. V was cut by 7 bases and J by 3 bases, with 16 bases left in between. The CDR3 has 14 residues. Germline V CDR1 and CDR2: MNHEY, SMNVEV (reference sequence). The CDR3 here is CASTLREGYYEQYF. CDR3 sequence (DNA): TGTGCCAGCACCCTCAGGGAAGGGTACTACGAGCAGTACTTC.

V is TRBV2 and J is TRBJ1-1; TRBD1 matches 10 bases. The CDR3 runs 14 residues. The V segment lost 6 bases and the J segment 3 bases; nucleotides outside the gene matches: 4. Per germline, CDR1 SNHLY and CDR2 FYNNEI. This CDR3 is CASRGQGRYTEAFF. The CDR3 DNA follows: TGTGCCAGCAGGGGACAGGGGAGGTACACTGAAGCTTTCTTT.

The chain combines TRBV18 with TRBJ2-2; tentatively, D is TRBD2 (5 bases). Per germline, CDR1 KGHSH and CDR2 LQKENI. The CDR3 runs to 17 residues. V shed 2 bases and J shed 1 base, with 14 bases lying between them. The CDR3 bases are TGTGCCAGCTCACCAAGTAGCGCAGGAATGAACACCGGGGAGCTGTTTTTT. As protein: CASSPSSAGMNTGELFF.

The V and J genes are TRBV2 and TRBJ2-5; D is perhaps TRBD1 (6 bases). The CDR3 loop spans 18 amino acids. CDR1 SNHLY and CDR2 FYNNEI come from the germline V gene. The V and J ends lost 7 bases and 5 bases respectively, with 29 bases between them. The CDR3 region has the DNA TGTGCCAGCATGGGGGTTCTGGGGGCGCGATCGAGGAAGGAGACCCAGTACTTC. Translated: CASMGVLGARSRKETQYF. Drawing the rest from reference TRBV2 and TRBJ2-5, the complete variable domain is EPEVTQTPSHQVTQMGQEVILRCVPISNHLYFYWYRQILGQKVEFLVSFYNNEISEKSEIFDDQFSVERPDGSNFTLKIRSTKLEDSAMYFCASMGVLGARSRKETQYFGPGTRLLVL.

The chain combines TRBV7-9 with TRBJ1-2; D not resolved. The V gene lost 2 bases and the J gene lost 5 bases, with 15 bases spanning the gap. This CDR3 comprises 15 residues. The V gene's germline CDR1 is SEHNR and CDR2 FQNEAQ (reference sequence). CDR3 sequence (DNA): TGTGCCAGCAGCTTATACGGAACCGGGAGGTATGGCTACACCTTC. It translates to CASSLYGTGRYGYTF.

This clone was counted once. The V gene is TRBV5-1, the J gene TRBJ1-5; a possible D gene is TRBD1 (5 bases). Trimming left V 1 base short and J 2 bases short, with 13 bases between. Germline CDR1 is SGHRS and CDR2 is YFSETQ. The length of the CDR3 is 16 residues. The CDR3 sequence: CASSLRPQGGNQPQHF. CDR3 nucleotide sequence: TGCGCCAGCAGCTTGCGTCCCCAGGGCGGCAATCAGCCCCAGCATTTT.

V and J are TRBV5-6 and TRBJ2-7; 8 bases fit TRBD1. In germline, CDR1 is SGHDT, CDR2 YYEEEE. Trimming removed 3 bases from V and 1 base from J; junction bases left unmatched: 0. The CDR3 is 13 residues long. The CDR3 sequence: CASSWTGSYEQYF. CDR3 sequence (DNA): TGTGCCAGCAGCTGGACAGGGTCCTACGAGCAGTACTTC.

The chain couples TRBV6-1 to TRBJ2-3; TRBD1 might be the D (5 bases). V shed 0 bases and J shed 2 bases, with 9 bases lying between them. The CDR3 loop spans 15 amino acids. Germline CDR1 is MNHNS and CDR2 is SASEGT. CDR3 protein: CASSEAGRSTDTQYF. The CDR3 DNA is TGTGCCAGCAGTGAAGCGGGGCGGTCCACAGATACGCAGTATTTT.

This clone was recorded once. J is TRBJ1-2 and V is TRBV12-3 or TRBV12-4, with 8 bases fitting TRBD1. V shed 3 bases, J shed 6 bases, and the junction held 3 bases outside the gene matches. The CDR3 is 13 amino acids. The CDR3: CASSFGQGDGYTF. The CDR3 nucleotides read TGTGCCAGCAGTTTCGGACAGGGCGATGGCTACACCTTC.

The rearrangement links TRBV6-2 or TRBV6-3 to TRBJ2-3; a possible D gene is TRBD2 (6 bases). The V end lost 0 bases, the J end lost 3 bases, and 16 bases lay between the germline ends. Per germline, CDR1 MNHEY and CDR2 SVGEGT. This CDR3 is 17 amino acids long. CDR3 in DNA: TGTGCCAGCAGTTACTCTAAACTAGCAGGGATGACAGATACGCAGTATTTT. Amino acids: CASSYSKLAGMTDTQYF.

The V and J genes are TRBV7-3 and TRBJ2-1, with a possible D match to TRBD1 (5 bases). This CDR3 has 15 amino acids. Trimming stripped 2 bases from V and 7 bases from J, with 15 bases between. Per germline, CDR1 SGHTA and CDR2 FQGTGA. The CDR3 DNA reads as TGTGCCAGCAGCTTAGATAGGAAGGGGTGGAATGAGCAGTTCTTC. It specifies CASSLDRKGWNEQFF.

The chain uses TRBV6-2 or TRBV6-3 and TRBJ1-2; 8 nucleotides line up with TRBD1. The CDR3 extends over 14 amino acids. Germline CDR1 and CDR2: MNHEY and SVGEGT. Trimming took 5 bases from V and 5 from J; bases not matched to a gene: 7. CDR3 region: CASSRDRGAYGYTF. Here the CDR3 DNA reads TGTGCCAGCAGTCGTGACAGGGGCGCATATGGCTACACCTTC.

V is TRBV5-1 and J is TRBJ2-7; 8 bases are a match to TRBD2. CDR1 and CDR2 (germline): SGHRS, YFSETQ. The CDR3 runs 16 residues. J gave up 0 bases and V 0 bases, and 5 bases lay outside the gene matches. CDR3 loop: CASSLGSSGGSYEQYF. The CDR3 DNA follows: TGCGCCAGCAGCTTGGGGTCCAGCGGGGGCTCCTACGAGCAGTACTTC. Filled out from reference TRBV5-1 and TRBJ2-7, the complete variable domain reads KAGVTQTPRYLIKTRGQQVTLSCSPISGHRSVSWYQQTPGQGLQFLFEYFSETQRNKGNFPGRFSGRQFSNSRSEMNVSTLELGDSALYLCASSLGSSGGSYEQYFGPGTRLTVT.